This is a list of T cell receptor beta chains from one sample in a study of OX40 agonist ivuxolimab in advanced cancers. The repertoire was sequenced with immunoSEQ multiplex PCR; TCRdb's copy has only in-frame clones and lacks some. The sample lists roughly 67,000 clones, approximately 91% seen once, with under 0.9% in the top ten. This specimen was CD4+ or CD8+ T cells sorted from blood, taken in a trial of the OX40 agonist ivuxolimab. Receptors were obtained from an adult with an advanced solid tumor such as melanoma, head and neck, liver or kidney cancer. The CDR3 runs from the conserved cysteine through the conserved F or W. Fields, in order: D gene, clone size, J gene, V gene, CDR3 DNA, CDR3 protein. D genes are given only for firm matches. Clone sizes are given selectively: once, few, many, or a class where the clone is expanded.

>-|-|TRBJ1-1|TRBV7-9
TGTGCCAGCCAGCGGGCTCAGAACACTGAAGCTTTCTTT
CASQRAQNTEAFF
>-|few|TRBJ1-5|TRBV6-6
TGTGCCAGCAGTGCCACGACACACCAGCCCCAGCATTTT
CASSATTHQPQHF
>-|-|TRBJ1-2|TRBV27
TGTGCCAGCAAAGCGACAGGTCGATATGGCTACACCTTC
CASKATGRYGYTF
>-|-|TRBJ1-5|TRBV2
TGTGCCAGCACCGGAGCGGGAAGTCAGCCCCAGCATTTT
CASTGAGSQPQHF
>-|few|TRBJ1-5|TRBV2
TGTGCCAGCAGTGAGAGTCAGCCCCAGCATTTT
CASSESQPQHF
>-|-|TRBJ2-3|TRBV7-6
TGTGCCAGCAGCTTAAATGAATATCGGACAGATACGCAGTATTTT
CASSLNEYRTDTQYF
>-|-|TRBJ1-4|TRBV30
TGTGCCTGGAGTGTACGACAGAATGAAAAACTGTTTTTT
CAWSVRQNEKLFF
>-|-|TRBJ2-7|TRBV6-1
TGTGCCAGCAGTGAGCTTGAGGCAGGCTTTAATCTCGAGCAGTACTTC
CASSELEAGFNLEQYF
>-|-|TRBJ1-1|TRBV5-1
TGCGCCAGCAGCTTGGCGTACCGGGGACGGAACACTGAAGCTTTCTTT
CASSLAYRGRNTEAFF
>TRBD2|-|TRBJ2-3|TRBV11-2
TGTGCCAGCAGCTTAGGGCGGACTAGCGGGGGGGCGGTGCAGTATTTT
CASSLGRTSGGAVQYF